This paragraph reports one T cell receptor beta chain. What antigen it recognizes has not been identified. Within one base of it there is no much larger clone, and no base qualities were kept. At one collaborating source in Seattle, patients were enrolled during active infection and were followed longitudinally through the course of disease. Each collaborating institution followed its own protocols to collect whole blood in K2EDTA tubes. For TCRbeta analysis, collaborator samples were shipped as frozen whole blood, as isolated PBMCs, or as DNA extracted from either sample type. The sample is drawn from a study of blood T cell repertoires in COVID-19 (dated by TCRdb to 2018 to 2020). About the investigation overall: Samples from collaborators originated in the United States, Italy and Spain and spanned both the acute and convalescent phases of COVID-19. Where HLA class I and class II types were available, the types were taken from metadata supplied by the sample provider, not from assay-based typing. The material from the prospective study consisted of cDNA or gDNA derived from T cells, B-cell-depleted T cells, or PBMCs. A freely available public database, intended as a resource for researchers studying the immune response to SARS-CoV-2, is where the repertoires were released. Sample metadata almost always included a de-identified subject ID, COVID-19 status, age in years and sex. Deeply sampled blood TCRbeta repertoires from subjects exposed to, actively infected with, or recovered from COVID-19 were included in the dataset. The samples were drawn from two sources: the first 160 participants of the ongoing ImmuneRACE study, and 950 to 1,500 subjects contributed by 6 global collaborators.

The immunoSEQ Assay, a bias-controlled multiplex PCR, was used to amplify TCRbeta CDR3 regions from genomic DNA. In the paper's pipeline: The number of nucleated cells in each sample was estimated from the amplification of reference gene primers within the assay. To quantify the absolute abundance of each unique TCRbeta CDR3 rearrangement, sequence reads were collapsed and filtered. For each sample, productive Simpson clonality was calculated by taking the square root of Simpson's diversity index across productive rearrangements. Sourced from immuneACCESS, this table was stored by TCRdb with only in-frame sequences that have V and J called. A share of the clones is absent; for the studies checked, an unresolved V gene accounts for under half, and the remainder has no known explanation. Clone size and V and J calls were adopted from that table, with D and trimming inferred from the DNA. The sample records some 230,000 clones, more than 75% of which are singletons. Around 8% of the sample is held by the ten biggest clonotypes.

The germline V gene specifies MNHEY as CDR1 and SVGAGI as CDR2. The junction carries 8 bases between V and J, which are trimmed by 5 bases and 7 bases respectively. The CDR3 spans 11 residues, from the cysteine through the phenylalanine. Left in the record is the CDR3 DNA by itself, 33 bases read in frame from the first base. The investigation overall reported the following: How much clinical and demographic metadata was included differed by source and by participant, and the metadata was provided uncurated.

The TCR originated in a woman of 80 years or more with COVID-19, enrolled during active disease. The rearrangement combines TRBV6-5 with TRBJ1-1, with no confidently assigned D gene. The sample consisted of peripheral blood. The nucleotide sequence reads TGTGCCAGCAGTCGGGGATTTGAAGCTTTCTTT. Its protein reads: CASSRGFEAFF.